These 10 T cell receptor beta chains were sequenced from one sample in a study of glioma-infiltrating T cells (dated by TCRdb to the mid-2010s). Sequenced using an Illumina MiSeq. TCR alpha and beta CDR3 regions were amplified with the iRepertoire nested amplicon-rescue multiplex PCR (arm-PCR) platform from RNA. TCRdb trimmed the raw reads at Q25, called clones with MiXCR and kept productive beta chains. Rows are combined by CDR3 protein, so each entry shows the most common genes and DNA. Counted in this sample were about 190,000 distinct CDR3 sequences; more than 30% of them appeared once. The top ten clonotypes cover 20% of the sample. Specimen: glioma tissue, nonneoplastic brain tissue, or PBMCs (not recorded which). The source is a human donor with low-grade glioma or glioblastoma, undergoing nonglioma brain surgery, or in good health (not recorded which).

V is TRBV10-3 and J is TRBJ2-3; TRBD1 is a possible D gene (5 bases). Deletions cut 2 bases from V and 1 base from J, with 10 bases between. Germline V gene sequence: CDR1 ENHRY, CDR2 SYGVKD. CDR3 length: 15 residues. This CDR3 reads CAISERGLGTDTQYF. In DNA form, the CDR3 reads TGTGCCATCAGTGAGAGGGGATTGGGCACAGATACGCAGTATTTT.

This clonotype was seen ten or more times. The V and J genes are TRBV6-1 and TRBJ2-7; 14 bases are shared with TRBD2. The CDR3 loop spans 17 amino acids. After removal of 6 bases from V and 7 bases from J, the junction contained 14 bases not matched to a gene. Per germline, CDR1 MNHNS and CDR2 SASEGT. The chain's CDR3 is CASSPGLAGGRAQEQYF. For the CDR3, the DNA is TGTGCCAGCAGCCCCGGACTAGCGGGAGGACGGGCGCAAGAGCAGTACTTC.

As to this clonotype: This may be a read error: a much more frequent sequence differs by one nucleotide. J is TRBJ1-2 and V is TRBV7-6; perhaps TRBD1 as D (6 bases). The CDR3 is 14 amino acids. Germline V gene data show CDR1 as SGHVS and CDR2 as FNYEAQ. CDR3 region: CASSFPQGTYVYTF. In DNA, the CDR3 is TGTGCCAGCAGCTTCCCACAGGGTACCTATGTCTACACCTTC.

This clonotype was seen many times. CDR3 DNA: TGTGCCAGCACAGAATTCACAGATACGCAGTATTTT. Translated: CASTEFTDTQYF. This chain uses TRBV7-2 with TRBJ2-3; D is unresolved. Germline lookup yields CDR1 SGHTA and CDR2 FQGNSA. The CDR3 is 12 residues long. The ends were cut back, 7 bases at V and 2 bases at J, with 7 bases in the middle.

About this clonotype: With a much larger clone just one base away, this may be a read error. This chain joins TRBV6-2 or TRBV6-3 and TRBJ2-5; TRBD2 matches 14 bases. The CDR3 has 19 amino acids. The germline V gene has CDR1 MNHEY and CDR2 SVGEGT. The ends lost 5 bases at V and 3 bases at J; junction bases unmatched: 14. CDR3 region: CASSPSQGGTSGGKETQYF. The CDR3 nucleotides are TGTGCCAGCAGTCCTAGTCAGGGGGGGACTAGCGGGGGAAAAGAGACCCAGTACTTC.

This clonotype was detected ten times or more. The chain carries TRBV6-2 or TRBV6-3 and TRBJ1-4; D perhaps matches TRBD1 (5 bases). Trimming pared 7 bases from V and 0 bases from J, leaving 12 bases between. Germline lookup yields CDR1 MNHEY and CDR2 SVGEGT. The CDR3 is made up of 15 amino acids. CDR3 amino acids: CASTPDSPTNEKLFF. CDR3 bases: TGTGCCAGCACCCCTGACAGCCCAACTAATGAAAAACTGTTTTTT.

This clonotype has at least ten counts. This rearrangement joins TRBV6-1 to TRBJ2-3; the match to TRBD2 covers 12 bases. Germline CDR1 is MNHNS and CDR2 is SASEGT. This CDR3 spans 16 amino acids. The V gene end was trimmed by 5 bases and the J gene end by 2 bases; junction bases not matched to a gene: 5. CDR3 amino acids: CASSLAGGVPTDTQYF. CDR3 nucleotide sequence: TGTGCCAGCAGTCTAGCGGGAGGGGTACCCACAGATACGCAGTATTTT.

This clonotype was found many times. The chain is built from TRBV24-1 and TRBJ2-1; TRBD1 is a possible D gene (5 bases). Trimming cost V 9 bases and J 8 bases, with 16 bases left between them. CDR1 is KGHDR, CDR2 SFDVKD, per germline. This CDR3 is built from 13 residues. CDR3 sequence: CATARVGRDEQFF. The DNA of the CDR3 is TGTGCCACCGCCCGGGTGGGGCGTGATGAGCAGTTCTTC.

This chain joins TRBV20-1 and TRBJ2-7; D call uncertain. Per germline, CDR1 DFQATT and CDR2 SNEGSKA (reference sequence). The CDR3 is made up of 14 amino acids. Trimming pared 5 bases from V and 7 bases from J, leaving 21 bases between. CDR3 loop: CSALWVIPYNEQYF. The CDR3 DNA reads as TGCAGTGCTCTTTGGGTAATCCCTTACAATGAGCAGTACTTC.

Concerning this clonotype itself: Possible read error: a much larger clone is one base away. This chain uses TRBV7-9 with TRBJ1-4; no clear D. From germline, CDR1 is SEHNR and CDR2 FQNEAQ (reference sequence). The CDR3 length is 14 residues. The chain's CDR3 is CASGQVMANKKLFF. The CDR3 DNA reads as TGTGCCAGCGGTCAGGTTATGGCTAATAAAAAACTGTTTTTT. Variable domain in full (rest from reference TRBV7-9 and TRBJ1-4): DTGVSQNPRHKITKRGQNVTFRCDPISEHNRLYWYRQTLGQGPEFLTYFQNEAQLEKSRLLSDRFSAERPKGSFSTLEIQRTEQGDSAMYLCASGQVMANKKLFFGSGTQLSVL.